The subject of this entry is one TCR beta chain. Its antigen remains unidentified. The data belong to a study of cytomegalovirus exposure and HLA in healthy donors. Overall study findings and caveats: Indistinguishable V segments, including TRBV6-2 and TRBV6-3, were excluded.

Germline values: CDR1 MDHEN, CDR2 SYDVKM. With 3 bases removed from V and 4 bases from J, the gap between germline ends came to 8 bases. CDR3 length: 13 residues. It was with 60 Vbeta and 13 Jbeta primers that the PCR ran. TCRdb keeps only in-frame clones here, not all; method: immunoSEQ multiplex PCR. The sample has roughly 98,000 clones; 75% to 85% are singletons. The chain recombines TRBV28 with TRBJ2-3; D unclear. Sequencing input: PBMCs. This TCR was recovered from a man aged 18 to 35 in good health and CMV-seropositive. The DNA of the CDR3 is TGTGCCAGCAGTTTGTCCAATCCAGATACGCAGTATTTT. This gives the protein CASSLSNPDTQYF.